Each of the 6 T cell receptor beta chains below was sequenced from the same sample in a study of blood T cells in healthy people across ages. Combining a sample-barcoded 5' primer with a J-beta primer mix, a second PCR ran for roughly 6 to 11 cycles. TCRdb redid the calling of the 5' RACE reads with MiXCR, one entry per CDR3 protein. Found here are roughly 900,000 distinct CDR3 sequences, around 46% of them singletons; the top ten hold 13%. Input material: blood. Source of these receptors: a man aged 25 to 40 in good health.

The V gene is TRBV4-1, the J gene TRBJ2-1, with 9 bases lining up with TRBD1. This CDR3 contains 15 residues. Trimming took 1 base from V and 7 from J; bases not matched to a gene: 5. CDR1 and CDR2 from the germline V gene are MGHRA and YSYEKL. The CDR3 loop is CASSQAPGTGNEQFF. The CDR3 DNA sequence: TGCGCCAGCAGCCAAGCTCCCGGGACAGGGAATGAGCAGTTCTTC.

The chain combines TRBV7-9 with TRBJ2-7; D is perhaps TRBD2 (6 bases). The CDR3 loop spans 16 amino acids. The V gene lost 4 bases and the J gene lost 2 bases, with 18 bases spanning the gap. Germline-derived CDR1 and CDR2 are SEHNR and FQNEAQ (reference sequence). The CDR3 coding sequence is TGTGCCAGCAGCTCCCGCGGGGCAGACCTTACCTACGAGCAGTACTTC. It codes for CASSSRGADLTYEQYF.

This chain's CDR3 is CSARAGEGTEAFF. Written as DNA, the CDR3 is TGCAGTGCTAGGGCGGGAGAAGGGACTGAAGCTTTCTTT. The chain links TRBV20-1 to TRBJ1-1; D remains unclear. V lost 3 bases and J 5 bases, leaving 13 bases between the germline ends. CDR1 is DFQATT, CDR2 SNEGSKA, per germline (reference sequence). This CDR3 spans 13 amino acids.

The CDR3 DNA is TGTGCCGCCCGGCGGACAGAAGCTCAAGAGACCCAGTACTTC. It specifies CAARRTEAQETQYF. This sequence joins TRBV2 and TRBJ2-5, with D possibly matching TRBD1 (6 bases). The V and J ends lost 11 bases and 2 bases respectively, with 18 bases between them. The CDR3 runs to 14 residues. Per germline, CDR1 SNHLY and CDR2 FYNNEI.

The chain is built from TRBV12-3 or TRBV12-4 and TRBJ1-1, with D maybe TRBD1 (6 bases). The CDR3 contains 13 residues. The V and J ends lost 6 bases and 11 bases respectively, with 19 bases between them. The CDR3 sequence: CASSIFRQVAAFF. The CDR3 DNA reads as TGTGCCAGCAGCATCTTTAGACAGGTCGCCGCTTTCTTT.

This clonotype was counted only a few times. The chain couples TRBV6-2 or TRBV6-3 to TRBJ2-7; no clear D gene. Germline loops: CDR1 MNHEY, CDR2 SVGEGT. This CDR3 has 15 amino acids. The germline V and J ends were trimmed by 5 bases and 1 base, with 15 bases remaining between them. The chain's CDR3 is CASSRPGAPSYEQYF. The CDR3 nucleotides read TGTGCCAGCAGTAGACCCGGTGCGCCATCCTACGAGCAGTACTTC.